The 7 T cell receptor beta chains listed next were all sequenced from one sample in a study of blood T cell repertoires in COVID-19. The assay was immunoSEQ multiplex PCR, and TCRdb's table has in-frame clones only and misses some. The data show approximately 170,000 clones, around 86% seen once. Sequenced input: peripheral blood. These receptors were obtained from a man aged 70-80 years with acute or convalescent COVID-19.

This chain's CDR3 is CARSTYRAGTKRPQHF. DNA of the CDR3: TGTGCCAGAAGCACATACAGGGCGGGGACTAAGAGGCCCCAGCATTTT. V and J are TRBV5-3 and TRBJ1-5; the D gene is possibly TRBD1 (6 bases). TRBV5-3 is identified as an open reading frame with a role that is uncertain. The CDR3 has 16 amino acids. V was pared by 4 bases and J by 9 bases, with 23 bases between.

This chain uses TRBV4-1 with TRBJ2-3; maybe TRBD2 (6 bases). Germline loops: CDR1 MGHRA, CDR2 YSYEKL. This CDR3 comprises 18 residues. Trimming removed 1 base at V and 2 bases at J, with 19 bases between. DNA for the CDR3: TGCGCCAGCAGCCAAGTCGGGCTTGAGGGGAGGAACACAGATACGCAGTATTTT. This sequence encodes CASSQVGLEGRNTDTQYF.

J is TRBJ2-1 and V is TRBV5-4; 16 nucleotides match TRBD2. The CDR3 loop spans 17 amino acids. The V gene's germline CDR1 is SGHNT and CDR2 YYREEE (reference sequence). V dropped 4 bases and J dropped 6; count of bases not matched to a gene: 7. This CDR3 is CASSPGTSGRVGNEQFF. The CDR3 nucleotides are TGTGCCAGCAGCCCAGGGACTAGCGGGAGGGTAGGCAATGAGCAGTTCTTC.

This sequence joins TRBV2 and TRBJ2-5, with D tentatively TRBD2 (6 bases). Trimming left V 8 bases short and J 4 bases short, with 14 bases between. The CDR3 consists of 13 residues. The germline V gene has CDR1 SNHLY and CDR2 FYNNEI. The CDR3 loop reads CASFREIGETQYF. DNA of the CDR3: TGTGCCAGCTTTCGGGAGATCGGAGAGACCCAGTACTTC.

A few counts support this clone. V is TRBV16 and J is TRBJ1-2, with D hard to call. Trimming left V 2 bases short and J 0 bases short, with 7 bases between. CDR1 is KGHSY and CDR2 is FQNENV in the germline V gene. The CDR3 loop spans 14 amino acids. The CDR3 DNA sequence: TGTGCCAGCAGCCAAAGGAGTCCTAACTATGGCTACACCTTC. It codes for CASSQRSPNYGYTF.

The chain joins TRBV18 to TRBJ2-7; D may be TRBD2 (5 bases). The V gene's germline CDR1 is KGHSH and CDR2 LQKENI. The CDR3 is 13 residues long. The V end was cut by 4 bases, the J end by 2 bases, with 9 bases between. The DNA for the CDR3 is TGTGCCAGCTCACAGACGACTACCTACGAGCAGTACTTC. It specifies CASSQTTTYEQYF.

The chain links TRBV18 to TRBJ2-2, with D uncertain. With 4 bases removed from V and 5 bases from J, the gap between germline ends came to 8 bases. The CDR3 spans 13 residues. Germline lookup yields CDR1 KGHSH and CDR2 LQKENI. Written as DNA, the CDR3 is TGTGCCAGCTCACAAGCGCCTACCGGGGAGCTGTTTTTT. It yields the protein CASSQAPTGELFF.